This record covers a single T cell receptor (beta chain). The antigen remains undetermined. V dropped 8 bases and J dropped 6 bases, with 13 bases sitting between them. CDR1 is MNHEY and CDR2 is SVGEGT in the germline V gene. This CDR3 comprises 12 residues. This specimen comes from a study of T-cell memory formation after mild COVID-19. Overall study: Largely donor-specific TCR clusters were found.

Regarding the study as a whole: CD4/CD8 balance characterized clones contracting day 15 to 85, and CD4+ skew characterized later expanders. Mainly in CM and EM were contracting CD4+ clones; CD8+ were in EMRA.

It was 5'RACE with constant-segment primers that produced the TCR alpha and TCR beta cDNA libraries, which carried sample barcodes and UMIs. A single record per CDR3 protein comes from TCRdb applying MiXCR to the 5' RACE reads. The data contain around 200,000 distinct CDR3 sequences, approximately 10% of them singletons. The J gene is TRBJ1-2, the V gene TRBV6-2 or TRBV6-3; no clear D. The source of this sequence is a man younger than 35 who had mild COVID-19 (a few samples of this study predate the infection). Cell type and time point are not known. The sample taken for sequencing was PBMCs or a T cell subset sorted from them (not recorded which). The CDR3 is CASAEAWDGYTF. For the CDR3, the DNA is TGTGCCAGCGCAGAAGCATGGGATGGCTACACCTTC.